What follows describes a single T cell receptor (beta chain). The entry originates in a study of blood T cell repertoires in COVID-19. Study overall: Samples taken during acute and convalescent COVID-19 were collected in the United States, Italy and Spain. T cells, B-cell-depleted T cells, or PBMCs supplied cDNA or gDNA.

CDR3 size: 16 residues. Germline V CDR1 and CDR2: SGDLS, YYNGEE. Trimming took off 3 bases at V and 5 bases at J, with 18 bases between the two ends. Original processing methods: Reference gene primer amplification in the assay estimated nucleated cell counts. The assay was immunoSEQ multiplex PCR, and TCRdb's table has in-frame clones only and misses some. The V and J calls and clone size come from that table; D and trimming were worked out from the DNA. The sample has about 230,000 clones, about 85% seen once. The clonotype was recovered from a woman of 80 years or more with acute or convalescent COVID-19. The chain has TRBV9 and TRBJ2-1; weak D call: TRBD2 (6 bases). The specimen sequenced was peripheral blood. The CDR3: CASSAPGAGLHNEQFF. CDR3 in DNA: TGTGCCAGCAGCGCCCCTGGGGCGGGGCTCCACAATGAGCAGTTCTTC. Full variable domain (outside the CDR3, taken from reference TRBV9 and TRBJ2-1): DSGVTQTPKHLITATGQRVTLRCSPRSGDLSVYWYQQSLDQGLQFLIQYYNGEERAKGNILERFSAQQFPDLHSELNLSSLELGDSALYFCASSAPGAGLHNEQFFGPGTRLTVL.